This entry lists 26 T cell receptor beta chains sequenced from one sample in a study of blood T cell repertoires in COVID-19. Clones were sequenced by immunoSEQ multiplex PCR, and TCRdb holds only the in-frame ones, with some missing. The sample records under 500,000 clones, nearly 90% being singletons. The sequenced material came from PBMCs or T cells enriched from blood (not recorded which). The receptors were sampled from a woman younger than 35 with acute COVID-19.

This clone appeared a few times. The chain is built from TRBV4-2 and TRBJ1-1; no clear D. V was trimmed by 2 bases and J by 1 base, leaving 11 bases between them. In germline, CDR1 is LGHNA, CDR2 YNFKEQ. CDR3 length: 15 amino acids. The CDR3 DNA sequence: TGTGCCAGCAGCCAACAAGGAGACTCGAACACTGAAGCTTTCTTT. Amino acid sequence: CASSQQGDSNTEAFF.

V is TRBV11-2 and J is TRBJ1-1; 10 bases match TRBD1. The CDR3 contains 17 residues. CDR1 SGHAT and CDR2 FQNNGV come from the germline V gene. After removal of 3 bases from V and 4 bases from J, the junction contained 11 bases not matched to a gene. In nucleotides, the CDR3 is TGTGCCAGCAGCTTCATGGGGGGGACAGGGGTGACCACTGAAGCTTTCTTT. This gives the protein CASSFMGGTGVTTEAFF.

The CDR3 spells CASRREGWGTDTQYF. For the CDR3, the DNA is TGTGCCAGTAGACGTGAGGGATGGGGCACAGATACGCAGTATTTT. The chain employs TRBV19 and TRBJ2-3; perhaps TRBD2 as D (5 bases). This CDR3 region has 15 residues. Trimming removed 6 bases at V and 1 base at J, with 14 bases between. Germline V lookup: CDR1 LNHDA, CDR2 SQIVND (reference sequence).

V usage is TRBV4-3 and J usage is TRBJ2-1, with 11 bases matching TRBD2. Per the germline V gene, CDR1 is LGHNA and CDR2 is YSLEER. There are 17 residues in the CDR3. V was clipped by 1 base and J by 6 bases; unmatched bases: 8. CDR3: CASSQVLETSGVNEQFF. The DNA for the CDR3 is TGCGCCAGCAGCCAAGTATTAGAGACTAGCGGGGTCAATGAGCAGTTCTTC.

The genes are TRBV2 and TRBJ1-1; D is unclear. The V gene lost 3 bases and the J gene lost 8 bases, with 10 bases spanning the gap. Germline V lookup: CDR1 SNHLY, CDR2 FYNNEI. This CDR3 comprises 12 residues. Written as DNA, the CDR3 is TGTGCCAGCAGTGATGCAGGCCCCGAAGCTTTCTTT. This sequence encodes CASSDAGPEAFF.

The chain joins TRBV28 to TRBJ2-5; D is undetermined. The CDR3 runs 14 residues. From germline, CDR1 is MDHEN and CDR2 SYDVKM. Trimming cost V 7 bases and J 4 bases, with 16 bases left between them. The CDR3 coding sequence is TGTGCCAGCACCCCTTCCCCCGCGAGAGAGACCCAGTACTTC. It yields the protein CASTPSPARETQYF.

The chain links TRBV5-4 to TRBJ2-3; 9 bases match TRBD2. The length of the CDR3 is 17 residues. V gave up 3 bases and J gave up 4 bases; unmatched junction bases: 12. The germline V gene encodes CDR1 SGHNT and CDR2 YYREEE (reference sequence). This CDR3 reads CASSSGIAGANPDTQYF. The CDR3 nucleotides are TGTGCCAGCAGCTCGGGGATAGCGGGAGCTAACCCAGATACGCAGTATTTT.

The table lists this clone with a count of one. The genes are TRBV21-1 and TRBJ1-5. TRBV21-1 is assigned pseudogene status. This CDR3 spans 15 amino acids. The CDR3, as DNA: TGTGCCAGCAGCAAACGGCCCGGGAAGAATCAGCCCCAGCATTTT. This translates into CASSKRPGKNQPQHF.

The rearrangement joins TRBV29-1 to TRBJ2-1; TRBD1 matches at 9 bases. The ends lost 3 bases at V and 6 bases at J; junction bases unmatched: 12. The germline V gene encodes CDR1 SQVTM and CDR2 ANQGSEA. The CDR3 is made up of 16 amino acids. This CDR3 is CSVERDRGAMGNEQFF. CDR3 nucleotides: TGCAGCGTTGAGCGAGACAGGGGGGCGATGGGCAATGAGCAGTTCTTC.

The genes are TRBV5-5 and TRBJ2-7; 7 nucleotides match TRBD1. V lost 2 bases to trimming and J lost 2 bases; unmatched junction nucleotides: 4. This CDR3 region has 14 residues. Per the germline V gene, CDR1 is SGHKS and CDR2 is YYEKEE (reference sequence). As DNA, the CDR3 is TGTGCCAGCAGCTTTAGACAGGGAACCTACGAGCAGTACTTC. Translation gives CASSFRQGTYEQYF.

CDR3 residues: CASSPGLAGSDTQYF. The DNA of the CDR3 is TGTGCCAGCTCACCGGGACTAGCGGGGTCAGATACGCAGTATTTT. This chain uses TRBV18 with TRBJ2-3; TRBD2 matches at 13 bases. This CDR3 has 15 amino acids. Germline CDR1 reads KGHSH; CDR2 reads LQKENI. V shed 3 bases, J shed 4 bases, and the junction held 1 base outside the gene matches.

This rearrangement joins TRBV11-2 to TRBJ2-5; TRBD1 is a possible D gene (5 bases). Trimming pared 2 bases from V and 0 bases from J, leaving 10 bases between. Germline values: CDR1 SGHAT, CDR2 FQNNGV. The CDR3 extends over 15 amino acids. The CDR3 DNA reads TGTGCCAGCAGCTTATTCATAGGGGACCAAGAGACCCAGTACTTC. This encodes CASSLFIGDQETQYF.

V is TRBV4-1 and J is TRBJ2-3, with TRBD2 identical over 10 bases. The germline CDR1 and CDR2 sequences are MGHRA and YSYEKL. The CDR3 loop spans 16 amino acids. J lost 4 bases, V lost 1 base, and 5 bases had no gene match. CDR3 sequence reads: CASSQVQRGGADTQYF. The CDR3 nucleotides are TGCGCCAGCAGCCAAGTGCAGCGGGGGGGCGCAGATACGCAGTATTTT.

The chain uses TRBV5-1 and TRBJ2-7; the match to TRBD2 covers 7 bases. Germline trimming cut 4 bases from V and 4 bases from J; bases unmatched to any gene: 8. This CDR3 comprises 14 residues. Germline CDR1 is SGHRS and CDR2 is YFSETQ. CDR3 coding DNA: TGCGCCAGCAGCGGCGGGGGAGTCGGTTACGAGCAGTACTTC. Translated, it gives CASSGGGVGYEQYF.

The V gene is TRBV30, the J gene TRBJ1-5; D gene unclear. CDR1 and CDR2 (germline): GTSNPN, SVGIG (reference sequence). V lost 2 bases to trimming and J lost 3 bases, with 5 bases between them. The CDR3 totals 12 residues. Here the CDR3 reads CAWSRVNQPQHF. The CDR3 DNA sequence: TGTGCCTGGAGTCGTGTCAATCAGCCCCAGCATTTT.

The rearrangement uses TRBV11-3 and TRBJ2-1, with TRBD2 matching 8 bases. The CDR3 is 15 residues long. The germline CDR1 and CDR2 sequences are SGHNT and YENEEA. Trimming took 1 base from V and 1 from J; bases not matched to a gene: 0. CDR3 in DNA: TGTGCCAGCAGCTTAGGCGGGAGGTCCTACAATGAGCAGTTCTTC. Translation gives CASSLGGRSYNEQFF.

The DNA of the CDR3 is TGTGCCAGCAGTGTAACAGGGAGTTCAGATACGCAGTATTTT. Amino acids: CASSVTGSSDTQYF. The chain links TRBV25-1 to TRBJ2-3, with D perhaps TRBD1 (6 bases). Per the germline V gene, CDR1 is MGHDK and CDR2 is SYGVNS. Deletions cut 4 bases from V and 4 bases from J, with 12 bases between. This CDR3 comprises 14 residues.

The genes are TRBV27 and TRBJ1-1; D call uncertain. The CDR3 spans 13 residues. Trimming left V 5 bases short and J 4 bases short, with 11 bases between. CDR1 MNHEY and CDR2 SMNVEV come from the germline V gene (reference sequence). The CDR3 DNA follows: TGTGCCAGCAGTCGACTGGGAGTCACTGAAGCTTTCTTT. This codes for CASSRLGVTEAFF.

The chain carries TRBV19 and TRBJ2-6; 8 bases are a match to TRBD1. The V segment lost 6 bases and the J segment 6 bases; nucleotides outside the gene matches: 10. Germline-derived CDR1 and CDR2 are LNHDA and SQIVND (reference sequence). This CDR3 is built from 16 residues. The CDR3 reads CASSRDRLYEANVLTF. CDR3 nucleotides: TGTGCCAGTAGCAGGGACAGGCTGTATGAGGCCAACGTCCTGACTTTC. Supplemented by reference TRBV19 and TRBJ2-6, the full variable domain reads DGGITQSPKYLFRKEGQNVTLSCEQNLNHDAMYWYRQDPGQGLRLIYYSQIVNDFQKGDIAEGYSVSREKKESFPLTVTSAQKNPTAFYLCASSRDRLYEANVLTFGAGSRLTVL.

Many counts were recorded for this clone. Other DNA sequences within the sample encode an identical CDR3. This sequence joins TRBV20-1 and TRBJ2-7; no reliable D call. Looked up from germline, CDR1 is DFQATT and CDR2 is SNEGSKA (reference sequence). CDR3 size: 11 residues. The germline V and J ends were trimmed by 2 bases and 2 bases, with 4 bases remaining between them. This chain's CDR3 is CSARTAYEQYF. DNA of the CDR3: TGCAGTGCTAGAACAGCCTACGAGCAGTACTTC.

The V gene is TRBV7-9, the J gene TRBJ2-7; 7 bases match TRBD1. The CDR3 extends over 14 amino acids. Germline V CDR1 and CDR2: SEHNR, FQNEAQ (reference sequence). With V trimmed by 5 bases and J by 4 bases, 8 bases remained unmatched. The CDR3 spells CASSPADRLYEQYF. In nucleotides, the CDR3 is TGTGCCAGCAGCCCCGCGGACAGGTTGTACGAGCAGTACTTC.

This clone was observed a few times. The chain combines TRBV2 with TRBJ2-1; 12 positions match TRBD1. V lost 6 bases to trimming and J lost 5 bases; unmatched junction nucleotides: 5. This CDR3 has 15 amino acids. Germline V gene lookup returns CDR1 SNHLY and CDR2 FYNNEI. The DNA for the CDR3 is TGTGCCAGCAGGGGGGGACAGGGGGCCCACAATGAGCAGTTCTTC. This sequence encodes CASRGGQGAHNEQFF.

The chain has TRBV18 and TRBJ2-1, with a weak D call TRBD2 (6 bases). V lost 2 bases, J lost 8 bases, and 13 bases lay in between. This CDR3 is built from 14 residues. CDR1 is KGHSH, CDR2 LQKENI, per germline. The CDR3 is CASSPTLTGDEQFF. CDR3 bases: TGTGCCAGCTCACCAACCCTCACGGGGGATGAGCAGTTCTTC.

The rearrangement uses TRBV28 and TRBJ2-1, with D uncertain. The germline CDR1 and CDR2 sequences are MDHEN and SYDVKM. V was pared by 10 bases and J by 7 bases, with 17 bases between. This CDR3 region has 13 residues. The CDR3 bases are TGTGCCACAAAACTCGAAGTTAGAAATGAGCAGTTCTTC. Translation: CATKLEVRNEQFF. The full variable domain, completed using reference TRBV28 and TRBJ2-1, is DVKVTQSSRYLVKRTGEKVFLECVQDMDHENMFWYRQDPGLGLRLIYFSYDVKMKEKGDIPEGYSVSREKKERFSLILESASTNQTSMYLCATKLEVRNEQFFGPGTRLTVL.

V gene TRBV19 combines with J gene TRBJ2-1; 11 bases map to TRBD2. The ends lost 2 bases at V and 7 bases at J; junction bases unmatched: 4. The CDR3 has 15 residues. CDR1 LNHDA and CDR2 SQIVND come from the germline V gene (reference sequence). CDR3 sequence reads: CASSILRTSGNEQFF. The CDR3 DNA follows: TGTGCCAGTAGTATACTTCGGACTAGCGGGAATGAGCAGTTCTTC.

The chain employs TRBV27 and TRBJ1-4, with a weak D call TRBD1 (6 bases). Germline CDR1 is MNHEY and CDR2 is SMNVEV (reference sequence). V was clipped by 5 bases and J by 4 bases, with 11 bases between them. The CDR3 runs 14 residues. CDR3 in amino acids: CASSIQGYNEKLFF. CDR3 sequence (DNA): TGTGCCAGCAGTATCCAGGGGTATAATGAAAAACTGTTTTTT.